The 11 T cell receptor beta chains listed next were all sequenced from one sample in a study of T cells in Graves' hyperthyroidism and ophthalmopathy. Researchers amplified the TCR beta CDR3 regions from RNA transcripts. HTBI primers were employed in a first-round RT-PCR of the TCR CDR3. TCRdb re-called the multiplex PCR reads through MiXCR, storing one row per CDR3 protein. The sample includes a few hundred thousand distinct CDR3 sequences, about a sixth seen only once; the top ten take about 50%. Sequenced sample: blood. The receptors were sampled from a woman aged 45-65 years with Graves' hyperthyroidism.

This sequence joins TRBV9 and TRBJ2-6; D is unresolved. The length of the CDR3 is 15 residues. Germline V gives CDR1 SGDLS, CDR2 YYNGEE. Between the trimmed V and J ends, which lost 1 base and 1 base, there was a span of 6 bases. The CDR3 region has the DNA TGTGCCAGCAGCGTACCCAGTTCTGGGGCCAACGTCCTGACTTTC. Its translation is CASSVPSSGANVLTF.

This chain links TRBV19 with TRBJ1-5; D is undetermined. Between the trimmed V and J ends, which lost 6 bases and 0 bases, there was a span of 9 bases. Germline V gene data show CDR1 as LNHDA and CDR2 as SQIVND (reference sequence). The CDR3 is 14 residues long. This CDR3 is CASRGVYSNQPQHF. The CDR3 DNA is TGTGCCAGTAGAGGCGTTTATAGCAATCAGCCCCAGCATTTT.

This chain uses TRBV12-3 or TRBV12-4 with TRBJ1-5; a possible D gene is TRBD1 (5 bases). The CDR3 is 14 amino acids. V lost 3 bases and J lost 11, with 17 bases in between. In DNA form, the CDR3 reads TGTGCCAGCAGTTTCGGAGGGGCCCCCGGGGCCCAGCATTTT. This sequence encodes CASSFGGAPGAQHF.

This clonotype has only a few counts. The chain combines TRBV6-5 with TRBJ2-2, with D uncertain. The CDR3 is 14 residues long. In germline, CDR1 is MNHEY, CDR2 SVGAGI. Trimming cost V 0 bases and J 6 bases, with 8 bases left between them. The chain's CDR3 is CASSYSRPPGELFF. The CDR3 nucleotides read TGTGCCAGCAGTTACTCACGTCCCCCCGGGGAGCTGTTTTTT.

To note about this clonotype: Since a much larger clone is just one base distant, this may be a read error. CDR3 sequence: CASSRTGPDTQYF. CDR3 sequence (DNA): TGTGCCAGCAGTCGGACAGGTCCAGATACGCAGTATTTT. The chain is built from TRBV12-3 or TRBV12-4 and TRBJ2-3, with TRBD1 matching 7 bases. V shed 5 bases, J shed 4 bases, and the junction held 3 bases outside the gene matches. This CDR3 has 13 residues.

This clonotype was detected ten times or more. The rearrangement links TRBV24-1 to TRBJ2-1; 8 bases match TRBD2. After removal of 10 bases from V and 8 bases from J, the junction contained 12 bases not matched to a gene. Per the germline V gene, CDR1 is KGHDR and CDR2 is SFDVKD. The CDR3 consists of 14 residues. The CDR3 DNA follows: TGTGCCACTCAGCGGGAGAGTAATAGGGATGAGCAGTTCTTC. It yields the protein CATQRESNRDEQFF.

This clonotype was seen more than once but under ten times. This chain joins TRBV6-2 or TRBV6-3 and TRBJ1-5; TRBD1 is a possible D gene (5 bases). Germline CDR1 and CDR2: MNHEY and SVGEGT. The V gene lost 2 bases and the J gene lost 0 bases, with 14 bases spanning the gap. This CDR3 is 17 amino acids long. The DNA for the CDR3 is TGTGCCAGCAGTTACCATCCTGGGGGGGATAGCAATCAGCCCCAGCATTTT. This codes for CASSYHPGGDSNQPQHF.

The table lists this clonotype with many counts. The chain employs TRBV6-1 and TRBJ2-1, with TRBD2 matching 9 bases. Losses at the gene ends were 6 bases for V and 8 bases for J; bases not matched to a gene: 17. Germline V gene sequence: CDR1 MNHNS, CDR2 SASEGT. The CDR3 length is 17 residues. The CDR3 sequence: CASRPKGTSFWSYEQFF. CDR3 nucleotides: TGTGCCAGCAGGCCCAAAGGGACTAGCTTTTGGTCATATGAGCAGTTCTTC.

The rearrangement joins TRBV19 to TRBJ1-1; D ambiguous. V lost 7 bases and J lost 8, with 11 bases in between. The germline CDR1 and CDR2 sequences are LNHDA and SQIVND (reference sequence). The CDR3 totals 11 residues. In DNA form, the CDR3 reads TGTGCCAGTATAGGGCAGATCGAAGCTTTCTTT. Its translation is CASIGQIEAFF.

The gene calls are TRBV27 and TRBJ2-1; 12 nucleotides match TRBD2. The V segment lost 6 bases and the J segment 9 bases; nucleotides outside the gene matches: 9. CDR1 and CDR2 from the germline V gene are MNHEY and SMNVEV (reference sequence). This CDR3 is built from 15 residues. CDR3 residues: CASRPTSGRRGEQFF. CDR3 nucleotides: TGTGCCAGCAGGCCTACTAGCGGGAGGAGGGGTGAGCAGTTCTTC.

This clonotype was recorded at least ten times. The chain combines TRBV11-2 with TRBJ1-1; a weak D match, TRBD1 (5 bases). This CDR3 spans 13 amino acids. The V gene lost 2 bases and the J gene lost 4 bases, with 8 bases spanning the gap. Germline V gene data show CDR1 as SGHAT and CDR2 as FQNNGV. CDR3 in amino acids: CASSLPGGTEAFF. The CDR3 DNA sequence: TGTGCCAGCAGCTTACCCGGGGGCACTGAAGCTTTCTTT.